Listed below are T cell receptor beta chains from one sample, sequenced in a study of cytomegalovirus exposure and HLA in healthy donors. This table comes from immunoSEQ multiplex PCR, and its TCRdb copy is limited to in-frame clones, with some not included. The sample consists of approximately 59,000 clones, roughly 93% of them appearing once. The sample was PBMCs. Receptor source: a woman between 18 and 29 years old in good health and CMV-seropositive. CDR3s include the opening cysteine and the closing phenylalanine or tryptophan. Fields, in order: CDR3 length, clone size, V gene, J gene, D gene, CDR3 protein, CDR3 DNA. A D gene is named only where the DNA matches it firmly. A clone size is listed for some rows: how often the clone was seen (once, few, many), or a class if it is expanded.

length: 11
size: few
V: TRBV5-4
J: TRBJ2-7
D: .
CDR3: CASSLQREQYF
DNA: TGTGCCAGCAGCTTACAGAGAGAGCAGTACTTC

length: 13
size: .
V: TRBV6-1
J: TRBJ1-6
D: TRBD1
CDR3: CASTTGRNSPLHF
DNA: TGTGCCAGCACGACAGGGAGGAATTCACCCCTCCACTTT

length: 16
size: .
V: TRBV6-4
J: TRBJ2-6
D: .
CDR3: CASSDSRSSGANVLTF
DNA: TGTGCCAGCAGTGACTCACGGAGCTCTGGGGCCAACGTCCTGACTTTC

length: 14
size: .
V: TRBV7-6
J: TRBJ1-1
D: .
CDR3: CASSLDPRNTEAFF
DNA: TGTGCCAGCAGCTTAGATCCCAGGAACACTGAAGCTTTCTTT

length: 15
size: .
V: TRBV6-1
J: TRBJ1-6
D: .
CDR3: CASSEEGTYNSPLHF
DNA: TGTGCCAGCAGTGAAGAGGGGACCTATAATTCACCCCTCCACTTT

length: 13
size: .
V: TRBV5-1
J: TRBJ1-1
D: .
CDR3: CASSLSREVEAFF
DNA: TGCGCCAGCAGCTTGTCCAGGGAGGTTGAAGCTTTCTTT

length: 13
size: .
V: TRBV9
J: TRBJ2-5
D: .
CDR3: CASSASREETQYF
DNA: TGTGCCAGCAGCGCCTCCCGGGAAGAGACCCAGTACTTC

length: 14
size: few
V: TRBV9
J: TRBJ2-1
D: .
CDR3: CASSVGTDYNEQFF
DNA: TGTGCCAGCAGCGTAGGGACAGACTACAATGAGCAGTTCTTC

length: 14
size: .
V: TRBV4-1
J: TRBJ1-1
D: .
CDR3: CASSQKHQGTEAFF
DNA: TGCGCCAGCAGCCAAAAACACCAGGGCACTGAAGCTTTCTTT

length: 16
size: .
V: TRBV6-1
J: TRBJ2-3
D: TRBD1
CDR3: CASSEVSGQGTDTQYF
DNA: TGTGCCAGCAGTGAGGTTTCGGGACAGGGCACAGATACGCAGTATTTT

length: 19
size: .
V: TRBV9
J: TRBJ2-1
D: TRBD1
CDR3: CASSVIGYGTGGPYNEQFF
DNA: TGTGCCAGCAGCGTAATCGGTTATGGGACAGGAGGACCCTACAATGAGCAGTTCTTC

length: 15
size: many
V: TRBV5-5
J: TRBJ2-1
D: TRBD1
CDR3: CASSWEGTGGLRSFF
DNA: TGTGCCAGCAGTTGGGAAGGGACAGGGGGTTTACGGTCGTTCTTC

length: 16
size: .
V: TRBV11-3
J: TRBJ2-2
D: TRBD1
CDR3: CASSHRRQGVTGELFF
DNA: TGTGCCAGCAGCCACAGGAGACAGGGGGTGACCGGGGAGCTGTTTTTT

length: 17
size: .
V: TRBV5-5
J: TRBJ1-3
D: TRBD1
CDR3: CASISRGQLLQEDTIYF
DNA: TGTGCCAGCATCTCTAGGGGACAGCTCCTCCAGGAGGACACCATATATTTT

length: 14
size: .
V: TRBV11-2
J: TRBJ2-3
D: TRBD2
CDR3: CASRTSGGTDTQYF
DNA: TGTGCCAGCCGGACTAGCGGGGGAACAGATACGCAGTATTTT

length: 18
size: .
V: TRBV28
J: TRBJ2-3
D: .
CDR3: CASSTAGTPYPSTDTQYF
DNA: TGTGCCAGCAGTACCGCCGGGACACCGTACCCTAGCACAGATACGCAGTATTTT

length: 15
size: .
V: TRBV5-1
J: TRBJ1-5
D: .
CDR3: CASSPGQNSNQPQHF
DNA: TGCGCCAGCAGCCCCGGACAGAATAGCAATCAGCCCCAGCATTTT

length: 17
size: .
V: TRBV6-1
J: TRBJ2-5
D: .
CDR3: CASSEIKSGGGGETQYF
DNA: TGTGCCAGCAGTGAAATTAAGTCCGGAGGTGGAGGAGAGACCCAGTACTTC

length: 13
size: .
V: TRBV6-4
J: TRBJ1-3
D: .
CDR3: CASSDSVGSTIYF
DNA: TGTGCCAGCAGTGACTCCGTCGGTTCGACCATATATTTT

length: 13
size: once
V: TRBV6-6
J: TRBJ2-1
D: .
CDR3: CASTAQPNNEQFF
DNA: TGTGCCAGCACCGCACAGCCAAATAATGAGCAGTTCTTC

length: 12
size: .
V: TRBV2
J: TRBJ1-1
D: .
CDR3: CATLQGMAEAFF
DNA: TGTGCCACCTTACAGGGAATGGCTGAAGCTTTCTTT

length: 14
size: .
V: TRBV5-1
J: TRBJ2-7
D: .
CDR3: CASSRDKSSYEQYF
DNA: TGCGCCAGCAGCAGAGACAAGAGCTCCTACGAGCAGTACTTC

length: 16
size: .
V: TRBV7-2
J: TRBJ1-3
D: .
CDR3: CASSLRGTDSGNTIYF
DNA: TGTGCCAGCAGCTTAAGGGGCACTGACTCTGGAAACACCATATATTTT

length: 14
size: .
V: TRBV19
J: TRBJ1-1
D: TRBD1
CDR3: CASSTQTGPTEAFF
DNA: TGTGCCAGTAGTACCCAGACAGGGCCCACTGAAGCTTTCTTT

length: 18
size: .
V: TRBV18
J: TRBJ2-5
D: TRBD2
CDR3: CASSPQGRRGAPQETQYF
DNA: TGTGCCAGCTCACCGCAGGGTCGGCGGGGGGCCCCACAAGAGACCCAGTACTTC

length: 13
size: .
V: TRBV6-6
J: TRBJ2-3
D: .
CDR3: CASSYFGGDTQYF
DNA: TGTGCCAGCAGTTACTTCGGCGGAGATACGCAGTATTTT

length: 16
size: .
V: TRBV7-9
J: TRBJ2-2
D: TRBD1
CDR3: CASSRTGTVNTGELFF
DNA: TGTGCCAGCAGCCGTACCGGGACAGTAAACACCGGGGAGCTGTTTTTT

length: 15
size: .
V: TRBV14
J: TRBJ2-1
D: .
CDR3: CASSQEGLLYNEQFF
DNA: TGTGCCAGCAGCCAAGAGGGACTCCTCTACAATGAGCAGTTCTTC

length: 13
size: .
V: TRBV6-6
J: TRBJ2-7
D: .
CDR3: CASSTLAYYEQYF
DNA: TGTGCCAGCAGTACTTTGGCTTACTACGAGCAGTACTTT

length: 14
size: once
V: TRBV11-2
J: TRBJ1-2
D: .
CDR3: CASNERTFSYGYTF
DNA: TGTGCCAGCAACGAGAGGACATTCAGCTATGGCTACACCTTC

length: 12
size: .
V: TRBV7-9
J: TRBJ1-1
D: .
CDR3: CASSNQGGGSFF
DNA: TGTGCCAGCAGCAACCAGGGAGGTGGGTCTTTCTTT

length: 15
size: .
V: TRBV5-4
J: TRBJ2-7
D: TRBD1
CDR3: CASSLGQGQSYEQYF
DNA: TGTGCCAGCAGCCTCGGACAGGGGCAATCCTACGAGCAGTACTTC

length: 16
size: .
V: TRBV10-1
J: TRBJ2-5
D: TRBD2
CDR3: CASSSTLAGTKETQYF
DNA: TGCGCCAGCAGTTCGACACTAGCGGGGACAAAAGAGACCCAGTACTTC

length: 15
size: .
V: TRBV27
J: TRBJ1-5
D: .
CDR3: CASSLSWQGDQPQHF
DNA: TGTGCCAGCAGTTTAAGTTGGCAGGGCGATCAGCCCCAGCATTTT

length: 15
size: .
V: TRBV7-2
J: TRBJ2-2
D: .
CDR3: CASSFDRDYTGELFF
DNA: TGTGCCAGCAGCTTCGACAGGGACTACACCGGGGAGCTGTTTTTT

length: 17
size: once
V: TRBV6-1
J: TRBJ2-7
D: .
CDR3: CASSEAKRWDTDGEQYF
DNA: TGTGCCAGCAGTGAAGCGAAAAGATGGGACACAGACGGCGAGCAGTACTTC

length: 15
size: .
V: TRBV6-1
J: TRBJ2-5
D: TRBD1
CDR3: CASGSGQGAPETQYF
DNA: TGTGCCAGCGGATCGGGACAGGGGGCACCAGAGACCCAGTACTTC

length: 16
size: .
V: TRBV4-3
J: TRBJ1-3
D: .
CDR3: CASSQVTGLGGNTIYF
DNA: TGCGCCAGCAGCCAAGTGACAGGCCTTGGTGGAAACACCATATATTTT

length: 14
size: .
V: TRBV7-8
J: TRBJ1-2
D: .
CDR3: CASSRGSLVGGYTF
DNA: TGTGCCAGCAGCCGGGGGTCCCTCGTCGGTGGCTACACCTTC

length: 14
size: .
V: TRBV19
J: TRBJ2-3
D: .
CDR3: CASSPAGAADTQYF
DNA: TGTGCCAGTAGTCCCGCGGGGGCGGCAGATACGCAGTATTTT

length: 15
size: .
V: TRBV15
J: TRBJ2-7
D: TRBD1
CDR3: CATSREPGQGYEQYF
DNA: TGTGCCACCAGCAGAGAGCCGGGACAGGGTTACGAGCAGTACTTC

length: 16
size: .
V: TRBV25-1
J: TRBJ2-4
D: TRBD1
CDR3: CASTPGQGASKNIQYF
DNA: TGTGCCAGCACCCCGGGGCAGGGGGCATCGAAAAACATTCAGTACTTC

length: 16
size: .
V: TRBV6-6
J: TRBJ2-7
D: .
CDR3: CASSYPNADGFGEQYF
DNA: TGTGCCAGCAGTTACCCGAATGCCGACGGGTTTGGGGAGCAGTACTTC

length: 12
size: .
V: TRBV5-4
J: TRBJ2-7
D: .
CDR3: CASSSDYYEQYF
DNA: TGTGCCAGCAGCTCGGACTACTACGAGCAGTACTTC

length: 15
size: .
V: TRBV9
J: TRBJ2-7
D: TRBD1
CDR3: CASSVAGQGAREQYF
DNA: TGTGCCAGCAGCGTGGCCGGACAGGGGGCGAGGGAGCAGTACTTC

length: 16
size: .
V: TRBV4-1
J: TRBJ2-5
D: TRBD2
CDR3: CASSPRPGTSEKTQYF
DNA: TGCGCCAGCAGCCCACGTCCCGGGACTAGCGAGAAGACCCAGTACTTC

length: 15
size: .
V: TRBV18
J: TRBJ1-2
D: .
CDR3: CASSPPGKAGYGYTF
DNA: TGTGCCAGCTCACCACCCGGCAAAGCGGGCTATGGCTACACCTTC

length: 14
size: .
V: TRBV5-5
J: TRBJ2-7
D: .
CDR3: CASSFLAGLYEQYF
DNA: TGTGCCAGCAGCTTCTTGGCAGGATTGTACGAGCAGTACTTC

length: 15
size: .
V: TRBV5-5
J: TRBJ2-1
D: TRBD2
CDR3: CASRSGGASYNEQFF
DNA: TGTGCCAGCAGATCGGGGGGGGCCTCCTACAATGAGCAGTTCTTC

length: 14
size: .
V: TRBV27
J: TRBJ2-1
D: .
CDR3: CASSPGTPYNEQFF
DNA: TGTGCCAGCAGTCCCGGGACACCCTACAATGAGCAGTTCTTC

length: 15
size: .
V: TRBV5-4
J: TRBJ1-3
D: TRBD1
CDR3: CASSFDRGGGNTIYF
DNA: TGTGCCAGCAGCTTTGACAGGGGAGGAGGAAACACCATATATTTT

length: 14
size: .
V: TRBV5-1
J: TRBJ2-3
D: TRBD2
CDR3: CASSSAGATDTQYF
DNA: TGCGCCAGCAGCTCAGCGGGGGCCACAGATACGCAGTATTTT

length: 16
size: few
V: TRBV7-9
J: TRBJ2-5
D: TRBD1
CDR3: CASSPTGGLPQETQYF
DNA: TGTGCCAGCAGCCCAACAGGGGGCCTTCCTCAAGAGACCCAGTACTTC

length: 15
size: .
V: TRBV7-8
J: TRBJ2-1
D: TRBD2
CDR3: CASSFDRGGNNEQFF
DNA: TGTGCCAGCAGCTTCGACCGGGGGGGGAACAATGAGCAGTTCTTC

length: 13
size: .
V: TRBV30
J: TRBJ2-7
D: TRBD1
CDR3: CAWSAGQGYEQYF
DNA: TGTGCCTGGAGTGCAGGACAGGGGTACGAGCAGTACTTC